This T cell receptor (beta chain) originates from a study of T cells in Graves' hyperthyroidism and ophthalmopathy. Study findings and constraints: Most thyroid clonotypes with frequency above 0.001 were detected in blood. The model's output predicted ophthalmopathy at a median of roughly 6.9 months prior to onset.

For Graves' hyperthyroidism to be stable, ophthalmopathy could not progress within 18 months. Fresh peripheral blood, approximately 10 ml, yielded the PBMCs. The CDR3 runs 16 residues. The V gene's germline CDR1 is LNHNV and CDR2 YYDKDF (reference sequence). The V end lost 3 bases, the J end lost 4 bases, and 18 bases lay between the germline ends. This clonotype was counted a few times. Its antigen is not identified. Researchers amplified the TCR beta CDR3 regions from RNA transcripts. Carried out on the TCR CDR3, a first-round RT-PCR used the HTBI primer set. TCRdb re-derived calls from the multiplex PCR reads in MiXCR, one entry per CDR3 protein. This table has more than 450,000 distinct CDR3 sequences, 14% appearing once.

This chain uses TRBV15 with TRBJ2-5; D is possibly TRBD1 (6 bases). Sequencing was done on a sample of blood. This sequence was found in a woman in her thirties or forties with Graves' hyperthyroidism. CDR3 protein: CATSRSGVGGRETQYF. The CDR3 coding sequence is TGTGCCACCAGCAGGAGTGGGGTAGGGGGAAGAGAGACCCAGTACTTC.